A selection of T cell receptor beta chains follows, all from one sample in a study of blood T cell repertoires in COVID-19. Sequencing was performed with immunoSEQ multiplex PCR; in TCRdb, only in-frame clones are kept and a portion is missing. The sample lists over 200,000 clones; 88% were seen once. Sequenced: peripheral blood. These receptors were taken from a woman aged 40 to 50 who had recovered from COVID-19. The CDR3 runs from the conserved cysteine through the conserved F or W. Fields, in order: D gene, J gene, clone size, V gene, CDR3 DNA, CDR3 protein. The D gene is left open where the match is weak. Size is stated for part of the rows, as once, few or many counts, or as a class when the clone is expanded.

>TRBD2|TRBJ2-1|.|TRBV19
TGTGCCAGTAGTATAGGGGGCGGGAGGGCCGTCAATGAGCAGTTCTTC
CASSIGGGRAVNEQFF
>TRBD2|TRBJ2-5|.|TRBV5-1
TGCGCCAGCAGCCCCGGACTAGCCCAAGAGACCCAGTACTTC
CASSPGLAQETQYF
>TRBD2|TRBJ2-5|.|TRBV9
TGTGCCAGCAGCAACCGACTAGCGGGAGCGGAGACCCAGTACTTC
CASSNRLAGAETQYF
>.|TRBJ2-7|.|TRBV19
TGTGCCAGTAGTATCCCCACCGGGAAGCAGTACTTC
CASSIPTGKQYF
>.|TRBJ1-5|few|TRBV30
TGTGCCTGGAGTGTACGGGGAGGAATTAGCAATCAGCCCCAGCATTTT
CAWSVRGGISNQPQHF
>TRBD1|TRBJ2-7|.|TRBV27
TGTGCCAGCAGTTCAAACACAGGGGGCGAGGGATGGGTGCAGTACTTC
CASSSNTGGEGWVQYF
>.|TRBJ1-4|.|TRBV6-5
TGTGCCAGCAGCTACCGGAGACAGGAAGGTGGTGAAAAACTGTTTTTT
CASSYRRQEGGEKLFF
>TRBD1|TRBJ1-1|.|TRBV6-5
TGTGCCAGCAGTCGGACAGGGCACACTGAAGCTTTTTTT
CASSRTGHTEAFF
>TRBD2|TRBJ2-3|.|TRBV24-1
TGTGCCACCAGTGACACTGCAGTAGCGGGTACGCAGTATTTT
CATSDTAVAGTQYF
>.|TRBJ1-1|few|TRBV6-5
TGTGCCAGCAGTTACAACAGGGCCACTGAAGCTTTCTTT
CASSYNRATEAFF
>TRBD1|TRBJ1-1|.|TRBV11-2
TGTGCCAGCAGCCCCGGACAGGGGTCTGACACTGAAGCTTTCTTT
CASSPGQGSDTEAFF
>.|TRBJ2-2|.|TRBV20-1
TGCAGGATCCGCGGCGGGGAGCTGTTTTTT
CRIRGGELFF
>TRBD1|TRBJ2-4|.|TRBV7-9
TGTGCCAGCAGCGAAGACAGGGGGAACGCCAAAAACATTCAGTACTTC
CASSEDRGNAKNIQYF
>.|TRBJ1-1|.|TRBV13
TGTGCCAGCAGCTTATCCCCCGGTACTGAAGCTTTCTTT
CASSLSPGTEAFF
>TRBD1|TRBJ1-1|few|TRBV11-2
TGTGCCAGCAGCCGGGGACAGAATTTAATGAACACTGAAGCTTTCTTT
CASSRGQNLMNTEAFF
>.|TRBJ1-2|.|TRBV7-9
TGTGCCAGCAGCTTAGCGCTCGGGAATGGCTACACCTTC
CASSLALGNGYTF
>TRBD2|TRBJ2-2|.|TRBV6-4
TGTGCCAGCAGACCCGACACTAGCGGGAGGCGGGAGCTGTTTTTT
CASRPDTSGRRELFF
>.|TRBJ1-4|.|TRBV19
TGTGCCAGTAGTATAGATCTCGGGGGAGGTGAAAAACTGTTTTTT
CASSIDLGGGEKLFF
>TRBD2|TRBJ2-1|.|TRBV6-5
TGTGCCAGCAGTAAACCGGGACTAAGCAATGAGCAGTTCTTC
CASSKPGLSNEQFF
>TRBD1|TRBJ1-1|.|TRBV2
TGTGCCAGCAGAAGGGGTACAGGGGGCCTGGCTGAAGCTTTCTTT
CASRRGTGGLAEAFF
>.|TRBJ1-3|.|TRBV11-3
TGTGCCAGCAGCTTATCTCCGTCTGGAAACACCATATATTTT
CASSLSPSGNTIYF
>.|TRBJ2-1|.|TRBV29-1
TGCAGCCTGGCCCTCAGCTACAATGAGCAGTTCTTC
CSLALSYNEQFF
>.|TRBJ2-5|.|TRBV24-1
TGTGCCACCAGTGATTCTGCCGGAGAGACCCAGTACTTC
CATSDSAGETQYF
>.|TRBJ1-1|.|TRBV11-3
TGTGCCAGCAGCTTGGGGGAGGGCGGCCGGGCTTTCTTT
CASSLGEGGRAFF
>TRBD2|TRBJ2-3|.|TRBV5-1
TGCGCCAGCCTGACTAGCCGCCGCACAGATACGCAGTATTTT
CASLTSRRTDTQYF
>.|TRBJ2-7|.|TRBV5-1
TGCGCCAGCCACACGAGGGGGGGCCGACTCTCCTACGAGCAGTACTTC
CASHTRGGRLSYEQYF
>.|TRBJ2-1|.|TRBV7-9
TGTGCCAGCAGGGAGCGAGGGACCTACAATGAGCAGTTCTTC
CASRERGTYNEQFF
>TRBD2|TRBJ2-2|.|TRBV2
TGTGCCGCCCGGGAGGGTGGCGGGGAGCTGTTTTTT
CAAREGGGELFF
>TRBD2|TRBJ2-7|.|TRBV5-1
TGCGCCAGCAGCTTGGGACTAGCGGGATTCGGGAGGTCCTACGAGCAGTACTTC
CASSLGLAGFGRSYEQYF